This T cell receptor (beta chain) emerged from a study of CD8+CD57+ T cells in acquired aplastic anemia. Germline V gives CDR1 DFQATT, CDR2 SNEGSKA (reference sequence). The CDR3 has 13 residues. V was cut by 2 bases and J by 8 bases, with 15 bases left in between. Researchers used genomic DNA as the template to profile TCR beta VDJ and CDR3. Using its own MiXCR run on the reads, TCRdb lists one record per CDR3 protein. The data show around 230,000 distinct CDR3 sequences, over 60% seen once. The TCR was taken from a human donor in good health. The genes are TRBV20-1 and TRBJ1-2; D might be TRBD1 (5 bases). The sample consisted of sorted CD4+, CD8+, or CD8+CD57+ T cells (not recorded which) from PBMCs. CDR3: CSARMGQGRGYTF. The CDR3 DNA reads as TGCAGTGCTAGAATGGGGCAGGGTCGCGGCTACACCTTC.